The 3 T cell receptor beta chains presented below share a single source sample, sequenced in a study of cytomegalovirus exposure and HLA in healthy donors. In the PCR, 60 Vbeta and 13 Jbeta primers were used. TCRdb's table, derived via immunoSEQ multiplex PCR, lists solely in-frame clones and lacks some. The sample includes about 94,000 clones, about 8% of them seen just once. The material sequenced was PBMCs. These receptors came from a man aged 50 or older in good health and CMV-seronegative.

This clone has only a few counts. CDR3 region: CASSFEASRDGLFF. The CDR3 region has the DNA TGTGCCAGCAGCTTCGAGGCCAGCCGCGATGGACTGTTTTTT. V gene TRBV5-6 combines with J gene TRBJ1-4; D gene ambiguous. V lost 2 bases and J lost 13, with 18 bases in between. Germline loops: CDR1 SGHDT, CDR2 YYEEEE. This CDR3 is 14 amino acids long.

This clone was recorded a few times. V is TRBV19 and J is TRBJ2-2, with 7 bases identical to TRBD2. After removal of 3 bases from V and 5 bases from J, the junction contained 6 bases not matched to a gene. The CDR3 runs 15 residues. CDR1 and CDR2 (germline): LNHDA, SQIVND (reference sequence). In DNA form, the CDR3 reads TGTGCCAGTAGTATTGGAGCGGGGCCGACCGGGGAGCTGTTTTTT. This gives the protein CASSIGAGPTGELFF.

This clone was detected only a few times. The chain employs TRBV6-5 and TRBJ2-3; 9 nucleotides align to TRBD2. The ends lost 5 bases at V and 0 bases at J; junction bases unmatched: 0. The CDR3 is 14 amino acids. The germline V gene encodes CDR1 MNHEY and CDR2 SVGAGI. The DNA of the CDR3 is TGTGCCAGCAGTCTAGCGGGGAGCACAGATACGCAGTATTTT. Protein sequence: CASSLAGSTDTQYF.